A selection of T cell receptor beta chains follows, all from one sample in a study of OX40 agonist ivuxolimab in advanced cancers. TCRdb's table, derived via immunoSEQ multiplex PCR, lists solely in-frame clones and lacks some. The sample carries 85,000 or so clones, 80% to 90% recorded once. The sample in question was CD4+ or CD8+ T cells sorted from blood, obtained in a trial of the OX40 agonist ivuxolimab. These receptors all come from an adult with an advanced solid tumor such as melanoma, head and neck, liver or kidney cancer. CDR3s include the opening cysteine and the closing phenylalanine or tryptophan. Fields, in order: clone size, V gene, J gene, D gene, CDR3 protein, CDR3 DNA. A D gene is named only where the DNA matches it firmly. Clone size is shown for a subset of rows, as once, few, many or a class of expanded clone.

size: .; V: TRBV5-1; J: TRBJ2-3; D: .; CDR3: CASSLERYTDTQYF; DNA: TGCGCCAGCAGCTTGGAGAGGTACACAGATACGCAGTATTTT
size: few; V: TRBV21-1; J: TRBJ1-6; D: .; CDR3: CASTPPGYNSPLHF; DNA: TGTGCCAGCACCCCGCCTGGCTATAATTCACCCCTCCACTTT
size: .; V: TRBV28; J: TRBJ1-2; D: TRBD1; CDR3: CASSLGQTYGYTF; DNA: TGTGCCAGCAGCCTGGGACAGACCTATGGCTACACCTTC
size: .; V: TRBV9; J: TRBJ1-6; D: .; CDR3: CASSVGSLRDSPLHF; DNA: TGTGCCAGCAGCGTAGGATCTCTGCGGGATTCACCCCTCCACTTT
size: .; V: TRBV2; J: TRBJ1-1; D: TRBD1; CDR3: CASSLHGQGFGTEAFF; DNA: TGTGCCAGTTCGTTACACGGACAGGGGTTTGGCACTGAAGCTTTCTTT
size: .; V: TRBV28; J: TRBJ2-5; D: .; CDR3: CASSLGGSQETQYF; DNA: TGTGCCAGCAGTTTAGGTGGGTCCCAAGAGACCCAGTACTTC
size: few; V: TRBV7-9; J: TRBJ1-6; D: .; CDR3: CASSFPQGSLYNSPLHF; DNA: TGTGCCAGCAGCTTTCCTCAGGGTAGCCTCTATAATTCACCCCTCCACTTT
size: .; V: TRBV5-4; J: TRBJ2-4; D: .; CDR3: CASSLWADIPKNIQYF; DNA: TGTGCCAGCAGCTTGTGGGCAGACATCCCCAAAAACATTCAGTACTTC
size: .; V: TRBV9; J: TRBJ2-7; D: TRBD1; CDR3: CASSVGDRAYEQYF; DNA: TGTGCCAGCAGCGTAGGGGACAGGGCCTACGAGCAGTACTTC
size: .; V: TRBV27; J: TRBJ1-2; D: TRBD1; CDR3: CASSLRQGGGYTF; DNA: TGTGCCAGCAGCCTGAGACAGGGTGGTGGCTACACCTTC
size: .; V: TRBV6-1; J: TRBJ2-1; D: .; CDR3: CASSEAGALSSYNEQFF; DNA: TGTGCCAGCAGTGAAGCGGGAGCCCTGAGCTCCTACAATGAGCAGTTCTTC
size: once; V: TRBV5-1; J: TRBJ1-1; D: .; CDR3: CASSLVPNTEAFF; DNA: TGCGCCAGCAGCTTGGTCCCTAACACTGAAGCTTTCTTT
size: .; V: TRBV7-9; J: TRBJ2-7; D: TRBD1; CDR3: CASRGQGAYEQYF; DNA: TGTGCCAGCCGCGGACAGGGGGCCTACGAGCAGTACTTC
size: .; V: TRBV19; J: TRBJ2-2; D: .; CDR3: CASTMGLAGELFF; DNA: TGTGCCAGTACCATGGGACTCGCCGGGGAGCTGTTTTTT
size: .; V: TRBV7-2; J: TRBJ2-3; D: .; CDR3: CASSYGPSRPDTQYF; DNA: TGTGCCAGCAGCTATGGGCCTTCGCGACCAGATACGCAGTATTTT
size: .; V: TRBV5-1; J: TRBJ2-5; D: TRBD2; CDR3: CASTTSGGLETQYF; DNA: TGCGCCAGCACGACTAGCGGGGGCTTGGAGACCCAGTACTTC
size: once; V: TRBV18; J: TRBJ1-5; D: .; CDR3: CASSPVGHGSNQPQHF; DNA: TGTGCCAGCTCACCAGTAGGGCACGGGAGCAATCAGCCCCAGCATTTT
size: .; V: TRBV29-1; J: TRBJ1-1; D: .; CDR3: CSVVPGVSGAFF; DNA: TGCAGCGTTGTCCCCGGGGTGTCTGGGGCTTTCTTT
size: .; V: TRBV6-6; J: TRBJ1-5; D: TRBD1; CDR3: CASQRGPREPQHF; DNA: TGTGCCAGCCAAAGGGGGCCCCGGGAGCCCCAGCATTTT
size: .; V: TRBV5-1; J: TRBJ2-7; D: TRBD1; CDR3: CASSPRTGEEYEQYF; DNA: TGCGCCAGCAGCCCCCGGACAGGGGAAGAGTACGAGCAGTACTTC
size: .; V: TRBV5-1; J: TRBJ2-1; D: .; CDR3: CASSLKGPSDNEQFF; DNA: TGCGCCAGCAGCCTCAAGGGCCCGAGCGACAATGAGCAGTTCTTC
size: .; V: TRBV6-5; J: TRBJ1-4; D: .; CDR3: CASSGTGSVEKLFF; DNA: TGTGCCAGCAGTGGTACAGGGTCGGTTGAAAAACTGTTTTTT
size: .; V: TRBV6-5; J: TRBJ2-1; D: TRBD1; CDR3: CASSRQGMGNEQFF; DNA: TGTGCCAGCAGTAGACAGGGAATGGGCAATGAGCAGTTCTTC
size: once; V: TRBV14; J: TRBJ2-7; D: TRBD1; CDR3: CASSQRGGTGFFYEQYF; DNA: TGTGCCAGCAGCCAGAGGGGCGGGACAGGGTTTTTCTACGAGCAGTACTTC
size: .; V: TRBV27; J: TRBJ1-2; D: TRBD1; CDR3: CASRPTGTVYGYTF; DNA: TGTGCCAGCAGACCGACAGGGACCGTCTATGGCTACACCTTC
size: .; V: TRBV2; J: TRBJ2-2; D: TRBD2; CDR3: CASRQAGVETGELFF; DNA: TGTGCCAGCAGACAAGCGGGGGTTGAGACCGGGGAGCTGTTTTTT
size: once; V: TRBV28; J: TRBJ2-6; D: .; CDR3: CASSLPGTGANVLTF; DNA: TGTGCCAGCAGTTTGCCGGGTACTGGGGCCAACGTCCTGACTTTC
size: .; V: TRBV10-3; J: TRBJ1-6; D: .; CDR3: CAISPSGEGNSPLHF; DNA: TGTGCCATCAGTCCCAGTGGAGAGGGGAATTCACCCCTCCACTTT
size: .; V: TRBV27; J: TRBJ1-2; D: TRBD1; CDR3: CASSFRQGYGYTF; DNA: TGTGCCAGCAGTTTCCGACAGGGCTATGGCTACACCTTC
size: .; V: TRBV27; J: TRBJ2-2; D: TRBD1; CDR3: CASSPGQIKTGELFF; DNA: TGTGCCAGCAGCCCGGGACAGATAAAAACCGGGGAGCTGTTTTTT
size: .; V: TRBV10-3; J: TRBJ1-5; D: .; CDR3: CATGGVNQPQHF; DNA: TGTGCCACCGGGGGAGTCAATCAGCCCCAGCATTTT
size: few; V: TRBV18; J: TRBJ1-6; D: TRBD1; CDR3: CASSPGTGHSPLHF; DNA: TGTGCCAGCTCACCGGGGACAGGGCATTCACCCCTCCACTTT
size: .; V: TRBV10-3; J: TRBJ1-5; D: .; CDR3: CAINGGGNQPQHF; DNA: TGTGCCATCAACGGGGGGGGCAATCAGCCCCAGCATTTT
size: .; V: TRBV6-5; J: TRBJ1-2; D: .; CDR3: CASSHGGVQSRGYTF; DNA: TGTGCCAGCAGTCACGGCGGGGTTCAGAGTAGGGGCTACACCTTC
size: .; V: TRBV7-6; J: TRBJ1-3; D: .; CDR3: CASSLTQGETGNTIYF; DNA: TGTGCCAGCAGCTTAACCCAGGGCGAGACTGGAAACACCATATATTTT
size: few; V: TRBV6-5; J: TRBJ2-7; D: TRBD2; CDR3: CASSRGGTTYEQYF; DNA: TGTGCCAGCAGTCGGGGGGGGACCACCTACGAGCAGTACTTC
size: .; V: TRBV19; J: TRBJ2-3; D: .; CDR3: CASSALAGDTQYF; DNA: TGTGCCAGTAGTGCCTTAGCTGGGGATACGCAGTATTTT
size: .; V: TRBV2; J: TRBJ2-2; D: .; CDR3: CASTDSNTGELFF; DNA: TGTGCCAGCACTGACAGCAACACCGGGGAGCTGTTTTTT
size: once; V: TRBV19; J: TRBJ2-7; D: TRBD1; CDR3: CASSDRGEYEQYF; DNA: TGTGCCAGTTCCGACAGGGGGGAGTACGAGCAGTACTTC
size: .; V: TRBV7-3; J: TRBJ2-5; D: .; CDR3: CASSLFAMYQETQYF; DNA: TGTGCCAGCAGCTTATTTGCGATGTACCAAGAGACCCAGTACTTC
size: .; V: TRBV9; J: TRBJ1-4; D: .; CDR3: CASSVGAAGRANEKLFF; DNA: TGTGCCAGCAGCGTAGGGGCGGCTGGGAGGGCGAATGAAAAACTGTTTTTT
size: .; V: TRBV6-1; J: TRBJ2-3; D: TRBD2; CDR3: CASSEAGLAEYTDTQYF; DNA: TGTGCCAGCAGTGAAGCGGGACTAGCGGAATACACAGATACGCAGTATTTT
size: few; V: TRBV7-2; J: TRBJ1-6; D: .; CDR3: CASSLGGGRDSPLHF; DNA: TGTGCCAGCAGCTTAGGCGGCGGGCGGGATTCACCCCTCCACTTT
size: .; V: TRBV4-1; J: TRBJ2-2; D: TRBD1; CDR3: CASHRQGSTGELFF; DNA: TGCGCCTCCCATAGACAGGGCAGCACCGGGGAGCTGTTTTTT
size: few; V: TRBV2; J: TRBJ1-1; D: .; CDR3: CASSVDPDTEAFF; DNA: TGTGCCAGCAGTGTTGACCCCGACACTGAAGCTTTCTTT
size: .; V: TRBV5-1; J: TRBJ2-3; D: TRBD2; CDR3: CASGTSGGTDTQYF; DNA: TGCGCCAGCGGCACTAGCGGAGGCACAGATACGCAGTATTTT
size: .; V: TRBV12-5; J: TRBJ2-3; D: TRBD1; CDR3: CASGLGQGETDTQYF; DNA: TGTGCTAGTGGTTTGGGACAGGGCGAAACAGATACGCAGTATTTT
size: .; V: TRBV5-1; J: TRBJ2-7; D: .; CDR3: CASSLGYYEQYF; DNA: TGCGCCAGCAGCTTGGGTTACTACGAGCAGTACTTC
size: .; V: TRBV5-6; J: TRBJ2-2; D: .; CDR3: CASSLTGLNTGELFF; DNA: TGTGCCAGCAGCTTGACGGGCCTGAACACCGGGGAGCTGTTTTTT
size: .; V: TRBV7-8; J: TRBJ2-1; D: .; CDR3: CASSQIQGIFYNEQFF; DNA: TGTGCCAGCAGCCAAATCCAGGGCATCTTCTACAATGAGCAGTTCTTC
size: once; V: TRBV27; J: TRBJ1-3; D: .; CDR3: CASSPHYSGNTIYF; DNA: TGTGCCAGCAGTCCCCATTACTCTGGAAACACCATATATTTT
size: .; V: TRBV10-3; J: TRBJ2-7; D: .; CDR3: CAISESGSPYEQYF; DNA: TGTGCCATCAGTGAGTCGGGTAGCCCCTACGAGCAGTACTTC
size: .; V: TRBV5-4; J: TRBJ2-7; D: .; CDR3: CASRQSRAVGEQYF; DNA: TGTGCCAGCAGACAAAGTAGGGCCGTCGGTGAGCAGTACTTC
size: .; V: TRBV7-9; J: TRBJ2-5; D: .; CDR3: CASSFLIETQYF; DNA: TGTGCCAGCAGCTTTTTAATAGAGACCCAGTACTTC
size: .; V: TRBV7-6; J: TRBJ2-5; D: TRBD1; CDR3: CASSSTTGRQETQYF; DNA: TGTGCCAGCAGCTCGACGACAGGGCGGCAAGAGACCCAGTACTTC
size: .; V: TRBV28; J: TRBJ2-5; D: .; CDR3: CASSLLGETQYF; DNA: TGTGCCAGCAGTTTGTTGGGAGAGACCCAGTACTTC